This TCR beta chain was documented in a study of T cells after yellow fever vaccination. Study outcomes and limitations: Among primary-vaccination clones, most reappeared after the booster, at almost 98% for CD4 and under 90% for CD8. The CD4 and CD8 compartments had a small share of their clonotypes in common. Abundant clonotypes from the bulk population could have been carried over as contaminants into FACS-sorted repertoires. A weaker but faster secondary response was observed, peaking on day 5 versus 15.

TCRdb recomputed calls from the 5' RACE reads with MiXCR, one row per CDR3 protein. The sample comprises approximately 340,000 distinct CDR3 sequences, over 8% of which are singletons, and approximately 18% rests with the top ten. In regard to this clonotype: Its antigen remains unidentified.

This specimen was PBMCs, taken on the day of the first yellow fever vaccination. The TCR sequence derives from a man aged 18 to 35 who received the YFV17D yellow fever vaccine.

This CDR3 reads CASSPLLTASTFEAFF. In nucleotides, the CDR3 is TGCGCCAGCAGCCCTCTTTTGACAGCCAGCACCTTTGAAGCTTTCTTT. The V call is TRBV5-1, the J call TRBJ1-1; D possibly corresponds to TRBD1 (5 bases). Trimming shortened V by 4 bases and J by 7 bases, and 23 bases separated the two germline ends. The CDR3 is 16 amino acids. CDR1 and CDR2 (germline): SGHRS, YFSETQ.